Below are 2 T cell receptor beta chains sequenced from a single sample in a study of cytomegalovirus exposure and HLA in healthy donors (dated by TCRdb to about 2017). Libraries were built with the immunoSEQ multiplex PCR assay. A mixture of 60 forward primers for TCR Vbeta segments and 13 reverse primers for TCR Jbeta segments was used in the multiplex PCR. In TCRdb, the immuneACCESS table is reduced to in-frame sequences with V and J assigned. These tables do not hold every clone; where another copy was compared, an unresolved V gene accounts for under half, and the others remain unexplained. The sample table holds around 180,000 clones, of which about 80% were seen once. The ten largest clones represent 0.9% to 1.2% of the sample. The source material was PBMCs. These receptors came from a middle-aged woman in good health and CMV-seronegative.

V gene TRBV6-5 combines with J gene TRBJ1-2; D may be TRBD1 (5 bases). V lost 2 bases and J lost 8, with 15 bases in between. Germline loops: CDR1 MNHEY, CDR2 SVGAGI. This CDR3 comprises 14 residues. CDR3 sequence (DNA): TGTGCCAGCAGTTACCAAAGGCAGGGCGGAGGCTACACCTTC. Translation: CASSYQRQGGGYTF.

This chain connects TRBV11-3 to TRBJ1-2; no reliable D call. Germline lookup yields CDR1 SGHNT and CDR2 YENEEA. V dropped 1 base and J dropped 5 bases, with 14 bases sitting between them. The CDR3 contains 15 residues. The CDR3 DNA sequence: TGTGCCAGCAGCTTAGGGTTCGCCTTTGAGTATGGCTACACCTTC. Translated: CASSLGFAFEYGYTF.